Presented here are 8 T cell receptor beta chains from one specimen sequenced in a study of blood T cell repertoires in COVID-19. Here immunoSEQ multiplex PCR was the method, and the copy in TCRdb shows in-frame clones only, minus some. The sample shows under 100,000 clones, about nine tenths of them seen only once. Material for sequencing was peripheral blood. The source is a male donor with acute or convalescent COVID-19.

CDR3: CASSLVGSGQGAREQYF. In nucleotides, the CDR3 is TGTGCCAGCAGCTTAGTTGGGTCGGGACAGGGGGCTAGAGAGCAGTACTTC. The chain uses TRBV7-2 and TRBJ2-7; 12 bases match TRBD1. V shed 1 base and J 7 bases; nucleotides not matched to a gene: 11. CDR1 and CDR2 from the germline V gene are SGHTA and FQGNSA. This CDR3 comprises 17 residues. Full variable domain (missing parts from reference TRBV7-2 and TRBJ2-7): GAGVSQSPSNKVTEKGKDVELRCDPISGHTALYWYRQSLGQGLEFLIYFQGNSAPDKSGLPSDRFSAERTGGSVSTLTIQRTQQEDSAVYLCASSLVGSGQGAREQYFGPGTRLTVT.

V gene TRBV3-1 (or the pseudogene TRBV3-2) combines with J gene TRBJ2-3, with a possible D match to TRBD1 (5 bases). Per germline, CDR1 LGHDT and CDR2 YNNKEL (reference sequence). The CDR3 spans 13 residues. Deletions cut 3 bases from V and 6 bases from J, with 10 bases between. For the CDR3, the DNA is TGTGCCAGCAGCCAGCAGGGATTTGATACGCAGTATTTT. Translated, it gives CASSQQGFDTQYF.

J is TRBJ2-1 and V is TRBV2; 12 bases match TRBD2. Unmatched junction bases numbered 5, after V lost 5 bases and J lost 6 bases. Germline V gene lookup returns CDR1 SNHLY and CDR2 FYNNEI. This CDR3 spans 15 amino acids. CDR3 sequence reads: CASSPTSGGSNEQFF. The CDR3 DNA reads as TGTGCCAGCAGTCCGACTAGCGGGGGTAGCAATGAGCAGTTCTTC.

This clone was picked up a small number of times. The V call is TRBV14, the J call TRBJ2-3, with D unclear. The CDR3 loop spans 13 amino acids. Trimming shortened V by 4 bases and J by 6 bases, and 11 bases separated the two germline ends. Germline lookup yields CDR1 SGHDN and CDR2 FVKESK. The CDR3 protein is CASSPPDGDTQYF. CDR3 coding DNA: TGTGCCAGCAGCCCGCCCGATGGCGATACGCAGTATTTT.

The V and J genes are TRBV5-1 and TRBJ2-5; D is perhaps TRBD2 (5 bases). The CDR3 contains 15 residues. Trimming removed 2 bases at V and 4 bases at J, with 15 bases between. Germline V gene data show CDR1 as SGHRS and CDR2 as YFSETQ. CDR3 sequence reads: CASSFEGQVGETQYF. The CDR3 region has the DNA TGCGCCAGCAGCTTCGAGGGCCAAGTAGGAGAGACCCAGTACTTC.

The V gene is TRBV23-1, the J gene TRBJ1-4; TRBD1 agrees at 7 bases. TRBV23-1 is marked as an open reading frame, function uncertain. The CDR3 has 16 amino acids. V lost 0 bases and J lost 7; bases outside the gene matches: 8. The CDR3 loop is CASSQSSDRYREKLFF. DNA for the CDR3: TGCGCCAGCAGTCAATCCTCGGACAGGTATCGTGAAAAACTGTTTTTT.

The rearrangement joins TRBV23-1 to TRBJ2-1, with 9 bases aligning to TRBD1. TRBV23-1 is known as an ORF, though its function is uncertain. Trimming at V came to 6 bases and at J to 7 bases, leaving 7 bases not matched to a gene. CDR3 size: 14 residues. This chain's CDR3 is CASSLRDRENEQFF. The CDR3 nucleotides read TGCGCCAGCAGCCTCCGGGACAGGGAGAATGAGCAGTTCTTC.

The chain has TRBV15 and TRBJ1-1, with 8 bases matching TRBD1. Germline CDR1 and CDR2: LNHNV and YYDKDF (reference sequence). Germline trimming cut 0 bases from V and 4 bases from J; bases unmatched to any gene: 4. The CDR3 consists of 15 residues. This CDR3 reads CATSRDRGLGTEAFF. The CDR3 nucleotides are TGTGCCACCAGCAGAGACAGGGGGCTAGGCACTGAAGCTTTCTTT.